The sample holds many counts of the clone carrying this T cell receptor beta chain. Antigen unknown. CDR3 regions were amplified by Arm-PCR using iRepertoire HTBI primers to build TCR beta libraries. Each CDR3 protein is one row after TCRdb ran MiXCR on the multiplex PCR reads. The data hold about 240,000 distinct CDR3 sequences, with over 20% observed a single time. The data belong to a study of regulatory T cells in long-lasting Graves disease. Trimming took 8 bases from V and 2 from J, leaving 15 bases between them. Germline CDR1 is MNHEY and CDR2 is SVGEGT. The CDR3 is made up of 14 amino acids. The study, taken as a whole, reports: When disease was persistent, TRBV28, TRBJ1-2 and TRBJ2-5 were the favored segments.

Time point reported: newly diagnosed GD, antithyroid drugs for less than 3 months. With RNA extracted from PBMCs as input, the TCR library was made. The TCR was taken from a female donor with Graves disease. The sequencing used peripheral blood mononuclear cells (PBMCs), collected at new diagnosis, from a patient treated with antithyroid drugs. This sequence joins TRBV6-2 or TRBV6-3 and TRBJ1-1, with D possibly TRBD1 on 6 matching bases. This CDR3 reads CASHRAGGNTEAFF. The CDR3 coding sequence is TGTGCCAGCCACAGGGCGGGGGGAAACACTGAAGCTTTCTTT.